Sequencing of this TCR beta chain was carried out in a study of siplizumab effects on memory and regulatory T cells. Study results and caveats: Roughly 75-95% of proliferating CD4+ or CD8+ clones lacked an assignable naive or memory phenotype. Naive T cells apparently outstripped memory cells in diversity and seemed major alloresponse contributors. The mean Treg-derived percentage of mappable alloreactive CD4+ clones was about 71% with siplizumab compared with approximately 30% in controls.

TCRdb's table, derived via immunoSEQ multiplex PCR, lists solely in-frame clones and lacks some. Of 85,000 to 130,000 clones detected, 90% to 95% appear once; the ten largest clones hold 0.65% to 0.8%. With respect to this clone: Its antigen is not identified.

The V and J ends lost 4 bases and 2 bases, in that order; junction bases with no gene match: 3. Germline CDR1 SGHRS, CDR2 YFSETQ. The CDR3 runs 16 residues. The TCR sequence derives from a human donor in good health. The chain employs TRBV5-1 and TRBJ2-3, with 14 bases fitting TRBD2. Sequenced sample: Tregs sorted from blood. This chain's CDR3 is CASSTGLAGVTDTQYF. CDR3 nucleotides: TGCGCCAGCAGCACGGGACTAGCGGGAGTCACAGATACGCAGTATTTT.